This TCR beta chain was captured in a study of T-cell memory formation after mild COVID-19. The wider study: The TCR clusters were mostly specific to one donor. Points from the study as a whole: Of the contracting clones, CD4+ ones lay mainly in CM and EM, and CD8+ ones in EMRA.

Of note for this clonotype: Its antigen remains unknown.

Germline V lookup: CDR1 LGHDT, CDR2 YNNKEL (reference sequence). The CDR3 sequence is 14 residues long. Trimming removed 1 base from V and 5 bases from J, with 12 bases in between. TCRdb redid the calling of the 5' RACE reads with MiXCR, one entry per CDR3 protein. There are about 390,000 distinct CDR3 sequences in the sample; approximately 21% occur only once, and about 12% lies in the top ten. The sequence came from an adult woman who had mild COVID-19 (a few samples of this study predate the infection). Cell type and time point are not known. J is TRBJ2-7 and V is TRBV3-1; no clear D. The sequenced sample was PBMCs or a T cell subset sorted from them (not recorded which). CDR3 region: CASSQGRLAHEQYF. The CDR3 DNA follows: TGTGCCAGCAGCCAAGGACGATTGGCCCACGAGCAGTACTTC.